The 17 T cell receptor beta chains reported below all come from one sample, sequenced in a study of T cell responses to AZD1222 COVID-19 vaccine. Assay used: immunoSEQ multiplex PCR; TCRdb lists only in-frame clones, some missing. Of some 67,000 clones in the sample, around 82% are singletons; the top ten hold about 6.1%. Sample: peripheral blood, taken 28 days after the second AZD1222 dose. The receptors originated from an adult who received the AZD1222 COVID-19 vaccine.

This rearrangement joins TRBV7-2 to TRBJ2-1, with 12 bases fitting TRBD2. CDR3 size: 16 residues. V shed 5 bases and J 5 bases; nucleotides not matched to a gene: 7. Germline CDR1 is SGHTA and CDR2 is FQGNSA. This CDR3 is CASSVSSGGADNEQFF. CDR3 bases: TGTGCCAGCAGCGTGTCTAGCGGGGGGGCAGACAATGAGCAGTTCTTC.

The chain links TRBV6-1 to TRBJ2-5; maybe TRBD1 (5 bases). In germline, CDR1 is MNHNS, CDR2 SASEGT. The V gene lost 1 base and the J gene lost 2 bases, with 11 bases spanning the gap. This CDR3 region has 15 residues. The CDR3 sequence is CASSEGGTVQETQYF. CDR3 sequence (DNA): TGTGCCAGCAGTGAAGGGGGCACAGTACAAGAGACCCAGTACTTC.

V is TRBV11-2 and J is TRBJ1-5; D call uncertain. Between the trimmed V and J ends, which lost 3 bases and 3 bases, there was a span of 6 bases. CDR1 SGHAT and CDR2 FQNNGV come from the germline V gene. This CDR3 is 13 amino acids long. CDR3 DNA sequence: TGTGCCAGCAGCTTGGCAGACAATCAGCCCCAGCATTTT. Its translation is CASSLADNQPQHF.

The genes are TRBV4-1 and TRBJ1-2, with D maybe TRBD1 (5 bases). The CDR3 is made up of 14 amino acids. Per germline, CDR1 MGHRA and CDR2 YSYEKL. Trimming cost V 1 base and J 7 bases, with 13 bases left between them. CDR3 nucleotides: TGCGCCAGCAGCCAAGCCAGGGTTCTGAGTGGCTACACCTTC. It translates to CASSQARVLSGYTF.

This rearrangement joins TRBV6-6 to TRBJ2-3, with 9 bases fitting TRBD2. This CDR3 contains 16 residues. Germline values: CDR1 MNHNY, CDR2 SVGAGI (reference sequence). V dropped 0 bases and J dropped 7; count of bases not matched to a gene: 8. This chain's CDR3 is CASSYSTAGGPNTQYF. CDR3 nucleotide sequence: TGTGCCAGCAGTTACTCGACTGCGGGGGGGCCGAATACGCAGTATTTT.

This rearrangement joins TRBV18 to TRBJ1-5; 8 nucleotides line up with TRBD1. The V and J ends lost 3 bases and 7 bases, in that order; junction bases with no gene match: 8. Germline V gene sequence: CDR1 KGHSH, CDR2 LQKENI. CDR3 length equals 15 residues. The CDR3 loop is CASSPTQGAEQPQHF. The CDR3 coding sequence is TGTGCCAGCTCACCGACTCAGGGGGCCGAGCAGCCCCAGCATTTT.

The chain uses TRBV6-5 and TRBJ1-1, with a tentative D call TRBD1 (6 bases). CDR1 and CDR2 from the germline V gene are MNHEY and SVGAGI. Trimming removed 3 bases at V and 4 bases at J, with 12 bases between. The CDR3 is made up of 14 amino acids. The CDR3 sequence is CASSYSDSGTEAFF. DNA for the CDR3: TGTGCCAGCAGTTATTCGGACAGCGGCACTGAAGCTTTCTTT.

V and J are TRBV19 and TRBJ2-1; no reliable D call. This CDR3 has 15 amino acids. Trimming left V 1 base short and J 8 bases short, with 15 bases between. Germline-derived CDR1 and CDR2 are LNHDA and SQIVND (reference sequence). As DNA, the CDR3 is TGTGCCAGTAGTATAGCCCTCCTGGGCCCTGATGAGCAGTTCTTC. Protein: CASSIALLGPDEQFF.

This clone showed up just once. This chain connects TRBV19 to TRBJ1-1; TRBD1 matches at 9 bases. CDR1 is LNHDA, CDR2 SQIVND, per germline (reference sequence). The CDR3 totals 17 residues. Unmatched junction bases numbered 17, after V lost 6 bases and J lost 6 bases. The CDR3 bases are TGTGCCAGTAGCCCACCGGGGGACAGGGACTTATCAGCTGAAGCTTTCTTT. It translates to CASSPPGDRDLSAEAFF.

The chain couples TRBV7-9 to TRBJ1-4; 11 bases are shared with TRBD1. Unmatched junction bases numbered 5, after V lost 2 bases and J lost 6 bases. The CDR3 contains 16 residues. Germline CDR1 and CDR2: SEHNR and FQNEAQ (reference sequence). CDR3: CASSLYGQGAHEKLFF. As DNA, the CDR3 is TGTGCCAGCAGCTTATACGGACAGGGGGCGCATGAAAAACTGTTTTTT.

The rearrangement joins TRBV18 to TRBJ1-1; unclear D gene. The CDR3 is 15 residues long. The V gene lost 5 bases and the J gene lost 1 base, with 14 bases spanning the gap. Germline-derived CDR1 and CDR2 are KGHSH and LQKENI. The CDR3 DNA reads as TGTGCCAGCTCAGGGAGGCAAGGAGGGAACACTGAAGCTTTCTTT. This sequence encodes CASSGRQGGNTEAFF.

This sequence joins TRBV21-1 and TRBJ1-1; the listed D gene, TRBD1, was not tested against the DNA. TRBV21-1 represents a pseudogene. The CDR3 has 15 amino acids. CDR3 DNA: TGTGCCAGCAGATGGCGGGACAGGGGGAACACTGAAGCTTTCTTT. Residues: CASRWRDRGNTEAFF.

This chain connects TRBV4-3 to TRBJ2-3; D is unresolved. CDR3 length equals 14 residues. V was pared by 1 base and J by 3 bases, with 8 bases between. Germline values: CDR1 LGHNA, CDR2 YSLEER. The CDR3 DNA reads TGCGCCAGCAGCCAAGGGAGTAGAACAGATACGCAGTATTTT. This encodes CASSQGSRTDTQYF.

The chain has TRBV11-2 and TRBJ1-1, with D hard to call. The CDR3 runs 13 residues. Germline V gene data show CDR1 as SGHAT and CDR2 as FQNNGV. V was trimmed by 4 bases and J by 5 bases, leaving 11 bases between them. DNA of the CDR3: TGTGCCAGCAGCTCCCAAGGTAGGACTGAAGCTTTCTTT. This translates into CASSSQGRTEAFF.

V and J are TRBV19 and TRBJ1-1; D call uncertain. The V gene's germline CDR1 is LNHDA and CDR2 SQIVND (reference sequence). The CDR3 extends over 12 amino acids. The ends were cut back, 3 bases at V and 8 bases at J, with 10 bases in the middle. The CDR3 nucleotides read TGTGCCAGTAGTATGATGAACAGAGAAGCTTTCTTT. Encoded protein: CASSMMNREAFF.

Written as DNA, the CDR3 is TGTGCCAGCAGCCCGACGGGGAGCGAGCAGTTCTTC. This gives the protein CASSPTGSEQFF. The V call is TRBV4-2, the J call TRBJ2-1; D is perhaps TRBD2 (5 bases). CDR3 size: 12 residues. The V and J ends lost 4 bases and 10 bases respectively, with 11 bases between them. Germline CDR1 is LGHNA and CDR2 is YNFKEQ.

This clone has only one observation. The chain uses TRBV7-2 and TRBJ1-1; TRBD1 agrees at 8 bases. This CDR3 comprises 15 residues. Germline CDR1 SGHTA, CDR2 FQGNSA. The V gene end was trimmed by 0 bases and the J gene end by 4 bases; junction bases not matched to a gene: 4. The CDR3 reads CASSLAQGASTEAFF. CDR3 nucleotide sequence: TGTGCCAGCAGCTTAGCGCAGGGGGCGAGCACTGAAGCTTTCTTT.